Listed below are T cell receptor beta chains from one sample, sequenced in a study of T-cell reconstitution after alpha-beta-depleted transplantation in children. MiXCR, run by TCRdb on the PCR reads, gives a single entry per CDR3 protein. The sample contains about 500,000 distinct CDR3 sequences, 32% of which appear only once. The material sequenced was PBMCs from the stem cell graft donor, taken from the stem cell graft. The receptor set was obtained from a human donor who donated a stem cell graft to a child with aplastic anemia. The CDR3 runs from the conserved cysteine through the conserved F or W. The order of the fields is CDR3 length, J gene, V gene, CDR3 protein.

>12|TRBJ1-1|TRBV29-1
CSVGEGNTEAFF
>13|TRBJ2-5|TRBV6-1
CASSGSVPETQYF
>15|TRBJ2-1|TRBV7-7
CASSTRTSGINEQFF
>15|TRBJ2-3|TRBV19
CASSLGGANTDTQYF
>17|TRBJ2-7|TRBV15
CATSSSRTSGSSYEQYF
>16|TRBJ1-6|TRBV9
CASSAYDRARDSPLHF
>14|TRBJ1-6|TRBV6-2/TRBV6-3
CASSYRGPRSPLHF
>14|TRBJ1-1|TRBV7-8
CASSFPGAGTEAFF
>11|TRBJ2-1|TRBV29-1
CSGQTSSAWFF
>16|TRBJ1-2|TRBV10-3
CAISDPSQIPNYGYTF
>19|TRBJ2-2|TRBV6-2/TRBV6-3
CASSYPPGVAGANTGELFF
>11|TRBJ1-5|TRBV18
CASSGPGAQHF
>14|TRBJ1-4|TRBV30
CAWSAAVLGQRVFF
>14|TRBJ2-5|TRBV29-1
CSVGSQLSGETQYF
>15|TRBJ1-2|TRBV6-1
CASSPTGVINYGYTF
>13|TRBJ1-2|TRBV20-1
CSASDRNNYGYTF
>13|TRBJ1-1|TRBV13
CASRRGMNTEAFF
>14|TRBJ2-7|TRBV5-5
CASRNQGVGDEQYF
>16|TRBJ1-4|TRBV12-3/TRBV12-4
CASSPNEGRSVEKLFF
>17|TRBJ2-1|TRBV9
CASSVVAGAGPSEEQFF
>13|TRBJ2-5|TRBV29-1
CSVGQGARETQYF
>13|TRBJ2-2|TRBV29-1
CSGAGAAAGELFF
>18|TRBJ2-5|TRBV5-1
CASSSGGGNGFVQETQYF
>15|TRBJ2-3|TRBV20-1
CSVRGLIQGRDTQYF
>14|TRBJ2-1|TRBV20-1
CSARMQGKVNEQFF
>10|TRBJ1-1|TRBV29-1
CSVSTDRAFF
>11|TRBJ2-3|TRBV20-1
CSRQNTDTQYF
>16|TRBJ2-5|TRBV7-2
CASSLQVAGGLETQYF
>15|TRBJ1-1|TRBV7-9
CASSWATQGPTEAFF
>15|TRBJ1-4|TRBV25-1
CASSERGQPDEKLFF
>12|TRBJ1-5|TRBV27
CASSLIGQPQHF
>14|TRBJ2-1|TRBV6-2/TRBV6-3
CASSANGPRNEQFF
>15|TRBJ2-3|TRBV7-9
CASTETSGRTDTQYF
>15|TRBJ1-5|TRBV9
CASSVGGQVNQPQHF
>16|TRBJ2-2|TRBV7-2
CASSPWTGSNTGELFF
>13|TRBJ2-7|TRBV18
CASSPMGIHEQYF
>16|TRBJ2-1|TRBV20-1
CSARDPGQGSYNEQFF
>11|TRBJ1-2|TRBV15
CATSRVWAYAF
>15|TRBJ2-1|TRBV29-1
CSVGTSGRSYNEQFF
>14|TRBJ2-1|TRBV19
CASSVGRFSDEQFF
>18|TRBJ1-1|TRBV7-2
CASSLFFGTGVKDTEAFF
>14|TRBJ2-1|TRBV2
CAGRTVSSYNEQFF
>14|TRBJ2-1|TRBV5-1
CASSPAGPLNEQFF
>12|TRBJ1-1|TRBV28
CASRTGGPRAFF
>11|TRBJ2-1|TRBV14
CASSQGHEQFF
>16|TRBJ1-1|TRBV18
CASSLTQGAGGTEAFF
>12|TRBJ1-5|TRBV14
CASSQVRGPQHF
>14|TRBJ2-5|TRBV24-1
CATSTGGFQETQYF
>13|TRBJ1-2|TRBV28
CASIPGGNYGYTF
>14|TRBJ1-1|TRBV7-2
CASSSDRVNTEAFF
>15|TRBJ1-5|TRBV6-4
CASSDTGDGNQPQHF
>13|TRBJ1-2|TRBV18
CASSPGSDYGYTF
>11|TRBJ1-1|TRBV6-2/TRBV6-3
CASSHGGEAFF